The rows below give T cell receptor beta chains drawn from one sample of a study of T cell responses to AZD1222 COVID-19 vaccine. TCRdb's copy holds only in-frame clones and misses some; the assay was immunoSEQ multiplex PCR. This sample yields around 150,000 clones, of which 90% are seen a single time; about 3.3% belongs to the top ten. The sample consisted of peripheral blood, taken 28 days after the second AZD1222 dose. These receptors were obtained from an adult who received the AZD1222 COVID-19 vaccine. CDR3s include the opening cysteine and the closing phenylalanine or tryptophan. The D gene is left open where the match is weak. For some rows the clone size is stated as once, few or many, or as a class when expanded; others skip it.

clone size: once
D gene: TRBD2
V gene: TRBV2
J gene: TRBJ2-5
CDR3 DNA: TGTGCCAGCAGCACGGGACTAGTGAGTACGACCCAGTACTTC
CDR3 protein: CASSTGLVSTTQYF

clone size: .
D gene: TRBD2
V gene: TRBV6-6
J gene: TRBJ2-1
CDR3 DNA: TGTGCCAGCAGTCGGACTAGCGGGAGCGGTGATGAGCAGTTCTTC
CDR3 protein: CASSRTSGSGDEQFF

clone size: few
D gene: .
V gene: TRBV10-3
J gene: TRBJ1-1
CDR3 DNA: TGTGCCATCAGTGAGCAAAAGTCGAGCACTGAAGCTTTCTTT
CDR3 protein: CAISEQKSSTEAFF

clone size: .
D gene: TRBD1
V gene: TRBV5-1
J gene: TRBJ1-1
CDR3 DNA: TGCGCCAGCAGCGAGGGACAGGGGGACAACACTGAAGCTTTCTTT
CDR3 protein: CASSEGQGDNTEAFF

clone size: few
D gene: .
V gene: TRBV20-1
J gene: TRBJ1-2
CDR3 DNA: TGCAGTGCTGAAGGGAACTATGGCTACACCTTC
CDR3 protein: CSAEGNYGYTF

clone size: .
D gene: .
V gene: TRBV19
J gene: TRBJ2-2
CDR3 DNA: TGTGCCAGTAGTATTTTGATTGGAGCGGAGGGGACCGGGGAGCTGTTTTTT
CDR3 protein: CASSILIGAEGTGELFF

clone size: .
D gene: TRBD1
V gene: TRBV5-1
J gene: TRBJ2-7
CDR3 DNA: TGCGCCAGCAGAACCGGGACAGTTAGGGACGAGCAGTACTTC
CDR3 protein: CASRTGTVRDEQYF

clone size: .
D gene: .
V gene: TRBV6-1
J gene: TRBJ1-2
CDR3 DNA: TGTGCCAGCAGTGAAGAAGGGAGGGGACGCTATGGCTACACCTTC
CDR3 protein: CASSEEGRGRYGYTF

clone size: once
D gene: TRBD2
V gene: TRBV27
J gene: TRBJ2-5
CDR3 DNA: TGTGCCAGCAGCCCTCCTGGGGGGCTAGCGGGAGTGGAGACCCAGTACTTC
CDR3 protein: CASSPPGGLAGVETQYF

clone size: .
D gene: TRBD2
V gene: TRBV7-2
J gene: TRBJ2-7
CDR3 DNA: TGTGCCAGCAGCCCCAGACCGGGCCTAGCGGGTGCATTGGACGAGCAGTACTTC
CDR3 protein: CASSPRPGLAGALDEQYF

clone size: .
D gene: .
V gene: TRBV4-1
J gene: TRBJ2-1
CDR3 DNA: TGCGCCAGCAGCCAAGAGGGGACTCGGTACAATGAGCAGTTCTTC
CDR3 protein: CASSQEGTRYNEQFF

clone size: .
D gene: TRBD2
V gene: TRBV5-1
J gene: TRBJ2-7
CDR3 DNA: TGCGCCAGCAGCTTGACGACTAGCGGAGCGGGGGAGCAGTACTTC
CDR3 protein: CASSLTTSGAGEQYF

clone size: .
D gene: .
V gene: TRBV10-2
J gene: TRBJ2-7
CDR3 DNA: TGCGCCAGCAGTGAGGTGTCGACTCGCGACTACGAGCAGTACTTC
CDR3 protein: CASSEVSTRDYEQYF

clone size: .
D gene: .
V gene: TRBV20-1
J gene: TRBJ2-6
CDR3 DNA: TGCAGTGCTAGTTCCGGGGCTGGGGCCAACGTCCTGACTTTC
CDR3 protein: CSASSGAGANVLTF

clone size: .
D gene: .
V gene: TRBV19
J gene: TRBJ2-6
CDR3 DNA: TGTGCCAGTAGTATAGTGCGGGGTCCCTCTGGGGCCAACGTCCTGACTTTC
CDR3 protein: CASSIVRGPSGANVLTF

clone size: .
D gene: .
V gene: TRBV10-1
J gene: TRBJ2-7
CDR3 DNA: TGCGCCAGCAGCCCGGGACATTACTACGAGCAGTACTTC
CDR3 protein: CASSPGHYYEQYF

clone size: .
D gene: TRBD1
V gene: TRBV12-5
J gene: TRBJ2-1
CDR3 DNA: TGTGCTAGTGTTCCGGGACAGACTTACAATGAGCAGTTCTTC
CDR3 protein: CASVPGQTYNEQFF

clone size: .
D gene: TRBD1
V gene: TRBV5-4
J gene: TRBJ1-4
CDR3 DNA: TGTGCCAGCAGCGTAGGACAGGGGAGGGAAAAACTGTTTTTT
CDR3 protein: CASSVGQGREKLFF

clone size: .
D gene: .
V gene: TRBV7-9
J gene: TRBJ2-5
CDR3 DNA: TGTGCCAGCAGCTTAGGATCGCTCCAAGAGACCCAGTACTTC
CDR3 protein: CASSLGSLQETQYF

clone size: .
D gene: .
V gene: TRBV6-5
J gene: TRBJ1-1
CDR3 DNA: TGTGCCAGCAGCTTGAACCACAGGGTGTCTGAAGCTTTCTTT
CDR3 protein: CASSLNHRVSEAFF

clone size: .
D gene: .
V gene: TRBV7-8
J gene: TRBJ1-6
CDR3 DNA: TGTGCCAGCCGGGGCCGAAATTCACCCCTCCACTTT
CDR3 protein: CASRGRNSPLHF

clone size: .
D gene: .
V gene: TRBV3-1/TRBV3-2
J gene: TRBJ2-7
CDR3 DNA: TGTGCCAGCAGCCCCCCCCTAGGAGTTAGTACCTACGAGCAGTACTTC
CDR3 protein: CASSPPLGVSTYEQYF

clone size: .
D gene: .
V gene: TRBV23-1
J gene: TRBJ1-2
CDR3 DNA: TGCGCCAGCAGTCAGCCGGGTATTCTTTATGGCTACACCTTC
CDR3 protein: CASSQPGILYGYTF

clone size: .
D gene: .
V gene: TRBV27
J gene: TRBJ1-2
CDR3 DNA: TGTGCCAGCAGTTTATCGGGGAACTACTATAGCTACACCTTC
CDR3 protein: CASSLSGNYYSYTF

clone size: once
D gene: .
V gene: TRBV19
J gene: TRBJ2-1
CDR3 DNA: TGTGCCAGTAGTCCGGACAGAAGCTCCTACAATGAGCAGTTCTTC
CDR3 protein: CASSPDRSSYNEQFF

clone size: .
D gene: .
V gene: TRBV7-8
J gene: TRBJ2-1
CDR3 DNA: TGTGCCAGCAGCTTTATAGGACTAACCCCTGTTGAGCAGTTCTTC
CDR3 protein: CASSFIGLTPVEQFF

clone size: .
D gene: TRBD2
V gene: TRBV10-1
J gene: TRBJ2-2
CDR3 DNA: TGCGCCACCAATCGGGAGGCCAACACCGGGGAGCTGTTTTTT
CDR3 protein: CATNREANTGELFF

clone size: .
D gene: TRBD2
V gene: TRBV20-1
J gene: TRBJ2-1
CDR3 DNA: TGCAGTGCTAGTGGGACTAGCCGGGGAGTCGATGAGCAGTTCTTC
CDR3 protein: CSASGTSRGVDEQFF

clone size: .
D gene: .
V gene: TRBV5-1
J gene: TRBJ1-6
CDR3 DNA: TGCGCCAGCAGCTTGTCCCAGGGTGGGGATTCACCCCTCCACTTT
CDR3 protein: CASSLSQGGDSPLHF

clone size: .
D gene: .
V gene: TRBV2
J gene: TRBJ1-2
CDR3 DNA: TGTGCCAGCAGTGAAGCATCCGGACAGTTCATTAACTATGGCTACACCTTC
CDR3 protein: CASSEASGQFINYGYTF

clone size: .
D gene: .
V gene: TRBV6-5
J gene: TRBJ1-2
CDR3 DNA: TGTGCCAGCAGTCTATCCCAAGACTTTCAGGGCTACACCTTC
CDR3 protein: CASSLSQDFQGYTF

clone size: .
D gene: TRBD2
V gene: TRBV3-1/TRBV3-2
J gene: TRBJ2-5
CDR3 DNA: TGTGCCAGCAGCCAAGCGGGAGGAGAGACCCAGTACTTC
CDR3 protein: CASSQAGGETQYF

clone size: .
D gene: TRBD1
V gene: TRBV6-5
J gene: TRBJ1-5
CDR3 DNA: TGTGCCAGCAGTTCTGGACAGGGGAATCAGCCCCAGCATTTT
CDR3 protein: CASSSGQGNQPQHF

clone size: .
D gene: TRBD1
V gene: TRBV27
J gene: TRBJ2-3
CDR3 DNA: TGTGCCAGCAGGAGTAGGGCAGGGGGTGGCACAGATACGCAGTATTTT
CDR3 protein: CASRSRAGGGTDTQYF

clone size: .
D gene: .
V gene: TRBV27
J gene: TRBJ2-4
CDR3 DNA: TGTGCCAGCAGTTTATTAAGCCGAGGGGGAAAGGGAAACATTCAGTACTTC
CDR3 protein: CASSLLSRGGKGNIQYF